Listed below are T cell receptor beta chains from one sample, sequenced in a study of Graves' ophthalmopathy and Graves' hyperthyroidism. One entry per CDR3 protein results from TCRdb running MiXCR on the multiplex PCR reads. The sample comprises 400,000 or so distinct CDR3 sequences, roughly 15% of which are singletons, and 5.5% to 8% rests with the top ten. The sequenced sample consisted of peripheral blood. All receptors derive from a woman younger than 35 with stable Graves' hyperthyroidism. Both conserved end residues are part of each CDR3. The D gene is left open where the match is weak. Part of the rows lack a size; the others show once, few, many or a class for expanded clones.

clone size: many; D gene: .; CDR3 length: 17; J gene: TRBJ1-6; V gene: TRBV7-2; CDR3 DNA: TGTGCCAGCAGCTTAGCGCCAGGGGTCCGATATAATTCACCCCTCCACTTT; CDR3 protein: CASSLAPGVRYNSPLHF
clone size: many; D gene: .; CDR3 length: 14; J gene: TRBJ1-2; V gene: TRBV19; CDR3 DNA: TGTGCCAGTAGTATAGGAGCAGATAACTATGGCTACACCTTC; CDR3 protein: CASSIGADNYGYTF
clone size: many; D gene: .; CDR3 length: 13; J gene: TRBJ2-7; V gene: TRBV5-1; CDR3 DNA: TGCGCCAGCAGCTTCGGTGCCTCCCGCGAGCAGTACTTC; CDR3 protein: CASSFGASREQYF
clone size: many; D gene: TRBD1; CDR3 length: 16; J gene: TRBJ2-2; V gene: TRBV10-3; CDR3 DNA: TGTGCCATCAGTGATCGGACAGGGGTTGTTCCCGGGGAGCTGTTTTTT; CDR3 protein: CAISDRTGVVPGELFF
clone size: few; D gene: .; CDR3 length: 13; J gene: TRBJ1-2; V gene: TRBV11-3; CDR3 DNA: TGTGCCAGCAGCCTACAGGTGAACTATGGCTACACCTTC; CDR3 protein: CASSLQVNYGYTF
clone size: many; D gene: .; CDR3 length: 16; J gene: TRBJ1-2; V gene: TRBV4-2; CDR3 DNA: TGTGCCAGCAGCCAAGAAGACGGACAGACTACCTATGGCTACACCTTC; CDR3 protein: CASSQEDGQTTYGYTF
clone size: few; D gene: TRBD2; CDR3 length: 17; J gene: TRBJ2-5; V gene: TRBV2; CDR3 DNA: TGTGCCAGCAGTGAAGCGCAGTTTCGGACTAGTCCAGAGACCCAGTACTTC; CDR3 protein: CASSEAQFRTSPETQYF
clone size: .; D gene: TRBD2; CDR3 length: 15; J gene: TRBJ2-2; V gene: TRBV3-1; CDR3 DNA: TGTGCCAGCTGGAGCGGGGGCTCGAACACCGGGGAGCTGTTTTTT; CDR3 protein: CASWSGGSNTGELFF
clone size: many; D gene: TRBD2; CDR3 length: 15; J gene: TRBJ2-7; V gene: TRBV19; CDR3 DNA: TGTGCCAGTAGTAGGGTAGCGGGGGAATCCTACGAGCAGTACTTC; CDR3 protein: CASSRVAGESYEQYF
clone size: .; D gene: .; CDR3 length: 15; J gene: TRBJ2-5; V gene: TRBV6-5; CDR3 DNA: TGTGCCAGCAGTTCCTTACGGCCCTCACAAGAGACCCAGTACTTC; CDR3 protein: CASSSLRPSQETQYF
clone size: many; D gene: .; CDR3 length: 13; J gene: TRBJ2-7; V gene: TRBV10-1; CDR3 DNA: TGCGCCAGCAGCAACCTAGGAGGGTACGAGCAGTACTTC; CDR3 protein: CASSNLGGYEQYF
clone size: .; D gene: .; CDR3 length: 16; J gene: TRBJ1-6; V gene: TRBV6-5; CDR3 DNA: TGTGCCAGCAGTTACTCGATCCAGGGTGGCAATTTACCCCTCCACTTT; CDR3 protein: CASSYSIQGGNLPLHF
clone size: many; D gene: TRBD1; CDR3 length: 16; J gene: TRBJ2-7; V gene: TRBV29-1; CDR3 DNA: TGCAGCGTTGAAGGCCTAGTCGGGACAGGGACCTACGAGCAGTACTTC; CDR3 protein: CSVEGLVGTGTYEQYF
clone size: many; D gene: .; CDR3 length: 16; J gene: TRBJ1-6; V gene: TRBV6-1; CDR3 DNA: TGTGCCAGCAGTACCGTCCGGACCTATCGTAATTCACCCCTCCACTTT; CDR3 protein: CASSTVRTYRNSPLHF
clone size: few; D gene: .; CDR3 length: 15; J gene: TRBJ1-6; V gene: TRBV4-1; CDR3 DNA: TGCGCCAGCAGCCAAGAGGGAGGGGGTTATTCACCCCTCCACTTT; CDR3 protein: CASSQEGGGYSPLHF
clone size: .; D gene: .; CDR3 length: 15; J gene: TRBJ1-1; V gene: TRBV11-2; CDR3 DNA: TGTGCCAGCAGCTTAGTTGCAGGGATGAACACTGAAGCTTGCTTT; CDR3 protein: CASSLVAGMNTEACF
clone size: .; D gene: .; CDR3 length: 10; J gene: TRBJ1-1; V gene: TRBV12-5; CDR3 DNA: TGTGCTACTGGAGGGACTGAAGCTTTCTTT; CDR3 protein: CATGGTEAFF
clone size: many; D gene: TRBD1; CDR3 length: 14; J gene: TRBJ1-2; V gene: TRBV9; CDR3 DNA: TGTGCCAGCAGCGTCCGGGACAGGTCCTATGGCTACACCTTC; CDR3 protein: CASSVRDRSYGYTF
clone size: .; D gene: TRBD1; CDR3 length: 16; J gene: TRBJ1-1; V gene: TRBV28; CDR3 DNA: TGTGCCAGCAGTTTACAGGGGGCGCGTGGGTACACTGAAGCTTTCTTT; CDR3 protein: CASSLQGARGYTEAFF
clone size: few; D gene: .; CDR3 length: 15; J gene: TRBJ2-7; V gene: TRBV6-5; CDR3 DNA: TGTGCCAGCAGTTCACCCAAAACAGGGAGGGACGAGCAGTACTTC; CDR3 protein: CASSSPKTGRDEQYF
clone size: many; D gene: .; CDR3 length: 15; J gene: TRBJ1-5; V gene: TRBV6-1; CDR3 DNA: TGTGCCAGCAGTGAAAGGATGGAGACCCATCAGCCCCAGCATTTT; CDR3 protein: CASSERMETHQPQHF
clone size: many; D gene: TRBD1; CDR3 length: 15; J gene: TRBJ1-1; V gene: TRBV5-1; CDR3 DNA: TGCGCCAGCAGCGCTGAGACAGGGTTGAACACTGAAGCTTTCTTT; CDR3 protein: CASSAETGLNTEAFF
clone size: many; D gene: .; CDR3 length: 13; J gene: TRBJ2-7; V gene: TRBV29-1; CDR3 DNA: TGCAGCGTTACAGGGACGCGAAGCGACGAGCAGTACTTC; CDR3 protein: CSVTGTRSDEQYF
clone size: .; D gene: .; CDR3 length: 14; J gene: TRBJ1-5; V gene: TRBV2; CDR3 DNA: TGTGCCAGCAGACGGGGAATTAGCAATCAGCCCCAGCATTTT; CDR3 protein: CASRRGISNQPQHF
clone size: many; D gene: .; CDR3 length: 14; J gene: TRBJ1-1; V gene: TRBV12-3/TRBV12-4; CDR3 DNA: TGTGCCAGCAGGCGAACGAACAAGAACACTGAAGCTTTCTTT; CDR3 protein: CASRRTNKNTEAFF
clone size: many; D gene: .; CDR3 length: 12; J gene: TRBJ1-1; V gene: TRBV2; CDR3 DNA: TGTGCCACTCACGACCCGAACACTGAAGCTTTCTTT; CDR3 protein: CATHDPNTEAFF
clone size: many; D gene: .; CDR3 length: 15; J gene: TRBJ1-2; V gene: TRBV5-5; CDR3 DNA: TGTGCCAGCAGCTTGTGGACCACTACTAACTATGGCTACACCTTC; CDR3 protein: CASSLWTTTNYGYTF
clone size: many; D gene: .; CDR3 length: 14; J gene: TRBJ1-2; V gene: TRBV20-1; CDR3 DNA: TGCAGTGCTAGGCCCGACGGAAACGTCTATGGCTACACCTTC; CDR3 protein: CSARPDGNVYGYTF
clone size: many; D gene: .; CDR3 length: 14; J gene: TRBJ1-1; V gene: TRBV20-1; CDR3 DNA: TGCAGTGCTAGTCTTCGGGCTAGGGACACTGAAGCTTTCTTT; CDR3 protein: CSASLRARDTEAFF
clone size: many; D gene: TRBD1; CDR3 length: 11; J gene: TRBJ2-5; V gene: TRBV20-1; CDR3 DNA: TGCAGTGCTCCGACAGGGGGCACCCAGTACTTC; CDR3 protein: CSAPTGGTQYF
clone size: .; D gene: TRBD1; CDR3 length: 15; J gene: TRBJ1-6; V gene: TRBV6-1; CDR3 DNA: TGTGCCAGCAGTGTGCCGACAGGGCCTAATTCACCCCTCCACTTT; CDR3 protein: CASSVPTGPNSPLHF
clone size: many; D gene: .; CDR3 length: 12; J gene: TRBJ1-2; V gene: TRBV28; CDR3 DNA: TGTGCCAGCAGTTCAGGGTCTGGCGGCTACACCTTC; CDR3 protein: CASSSGSGGYTF
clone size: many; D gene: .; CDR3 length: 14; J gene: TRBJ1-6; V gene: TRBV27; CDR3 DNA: TGTGCCAGCAGTTTGTTTCAGAATAATTCACCCCTCCACTTT; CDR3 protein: CASSLFQNNSPLHF
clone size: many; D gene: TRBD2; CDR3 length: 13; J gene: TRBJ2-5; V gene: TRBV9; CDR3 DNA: TGTGCCAGCAGCGTGACTAGCGAAGAGACCCAGTACTTC; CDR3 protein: CASSVTSEETQYF
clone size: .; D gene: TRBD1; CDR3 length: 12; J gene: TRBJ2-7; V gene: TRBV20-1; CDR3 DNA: TGCAGTGCGCCGGGGCAGGGGGACGAGCAGTACTTC; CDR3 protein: CSAPGQGDEQYF
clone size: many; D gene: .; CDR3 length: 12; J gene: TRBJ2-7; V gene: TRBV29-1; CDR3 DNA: TGCAGCGTTGGTTCGGGCCCTCACGAGCAGTACTTC; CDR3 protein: CSVGSGPHEQYF
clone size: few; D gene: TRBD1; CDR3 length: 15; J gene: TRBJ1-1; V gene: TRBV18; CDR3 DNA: TGTGCCAGCTCACCACCGGGGACAGGGAACACTGAAGCTTTCTTT; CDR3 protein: CASSPPGTGNTEAFF
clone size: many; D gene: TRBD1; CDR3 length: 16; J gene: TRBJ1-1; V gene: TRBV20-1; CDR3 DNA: TGCAGTGCTAGAGATAGGAGGAGGACAGGGAACACTGAAGCTTTCTTT; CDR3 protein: CSARDRRRTGNTEAFF
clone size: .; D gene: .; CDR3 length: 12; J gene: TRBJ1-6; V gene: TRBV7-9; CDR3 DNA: TGTGCCAGCAGGATATACGGTTCACCCCTCCACTTT; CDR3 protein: CASRIYGSPLHF
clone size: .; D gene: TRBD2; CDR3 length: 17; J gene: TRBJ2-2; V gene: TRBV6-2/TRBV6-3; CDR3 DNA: TGTGCCAGCAGTTACCGACTAGCGGGGGGGAACACCGGGGAGCTGTTTTTT; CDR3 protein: CASSYRLAGGNTGELFF
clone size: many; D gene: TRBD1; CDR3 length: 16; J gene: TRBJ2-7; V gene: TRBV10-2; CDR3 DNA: TGCGCCAGCAGTGGGATCCCGGGACAGGGGATCCACGAGCAGTACTTC; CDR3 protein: CASSGIPGQGIHEQYF
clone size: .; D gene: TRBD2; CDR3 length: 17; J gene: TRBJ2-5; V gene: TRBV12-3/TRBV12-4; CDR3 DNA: TGTGCCAGCAGTCCCCCGGGACTAGCGGGGGGACAAGAGACCCAGTACTTC; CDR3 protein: CASSPPGLAGGQETQYF